The rows below give T cell receptor beta chains drawn from one sample of a study of T cells after posttransplantation cyclophosphamide. This table comes from immunoSEQ multiplex PCR, and its TCRdb copy is limited to in-frame clones, with some not included. The profile covers 34,000 or so clones, none occurring a single time. Specimen: PBMCs. The receptors originated from a woman between 45 and 65 years old in good health and a related stem cell transplant donor. The CDR3 runs from the conserved cysteine through the conserved F or W. Each record gives: V gene, clone size, J gene, D gene, CDR3 DNA, CDR3 protein. The D gene is left open where the match is weak. Clone size is shown for a subset of rows, as once, few, many or a class of expanded clone.

V gene: TRBV2; clone size: many; J gene: TRBJ2-3; D gene: -; CDR3 DNA: TGTGCCAGCAGCCCGACAGAGGGGCAAGATACGCAGTATTTT; CDR3 protein: CASSPTEGQDTQYF
V gene: TRBV2; clone size: many; J gene: TRBJ2-4; D gene: -; CDR3 DNA: TGTGCCAGCAGTTACAGCGGAATAGCCAAAAACATTCAGTACTTC; CDR3 protein: CASSYSGIAKNIQYF
V gene: TRBV2; clone size: many; J gene: TRBJ2-1; D gene: TRBD1; CDR3 DNA: TGTGCCACCCTGACAGGGAATCCCAATGAGCAGTTCTTC; CDR3 protein: CATLTGNPNEQFF
V gene: TRBV11-2; clone size: many; J gene: TRBJ2-1; D gene: TRBD2; CDR3 DNA: TGTGCCAGCAGCTTAGGATTCGGAAGCGGGAACTACAATGAGCAGTTCTTC; CDR3 protein: CASSLGFGSGNYNEQFF
V gene: TRBV5-1; clone size: few; J gene: TRBJ2-3; D gene: -; CDR3 DNA: TGCGCCAGCAGCCCGGTACCCCTGTCCAGCGGGAGCACAGATACGCAGTATTTT; CDR3 protein: CASSPVPLSSGSTDTQYF
V gene: TRBV2; clone size: -; J gene: TRBJ2-7; D gene: -; CDR3 DNA: TGTGCCAGCAGTGAGGGTCTAGCCTACGAGCAGTACTTC; CDR3 protein: CASSEGLAYEQYF
V gene: TRBV5-1; clone size: many; J gene: TRBJ1-1; D gene: -; CDR3 DNA: TGCGCCAGCAGCTCCCTCGCGGGGGGCGTTACTGAAGCTTTCTTT; CDR3 protein: CASSSLAGGVTEAFF
V gene: TRBV7-9; clone size: many; J gene: TRBJ2-7; D gene: -; CDR3 DNA: TGTGCCAGCAGCTTAGTGGGGCAGGGAATCATCTACGAGCAGTACTTC; CDR3 protein: CASSLVGQGIIYEQYF
V gene: TRBV6-2/TRBV6-3; clone size: many; J gene: TRBJ1-5; D gene: -; CDR3 DNA: TGTGCCAGCAGTTCAGGAGTATCTCCAACGCCCCAGCATTTT; CDR3 protein: CASSSGVSPTPQHF
V gene: TRBV5-4; clone size: many; J gene: TRBJ1-5; D gene: -; CDR3 DNA: TGTGCCACGCAGATACGGGGGGGAAGCAATCAGCCCCAGCATTTT; CDR3 protein: CATQIRGGSNQPQHF
V gene: TRBV27; clone size: few; J gene: TRBJ1-2; D gene: -; CDR3 DNA: TGTGCCAGCAGTCCCGCAGACAGCTACATAGACTATGGCTACACCTTC; CDR3 protein: CASSPADSYIDYGYTF
V gene: TRBV12-3/TRBV12-4; clone size: many; J gene: TRBJ1-5; D gene: -; CDR3 DNA: TGTGCCAGCAGTCCCCTACGCAATCAGCCCCAGCATTTT; CDR3 protein: CASSPLRNQPQHF
V gene: TRBV18; clone size: many; J gene: TRBJ2-7; D gene: TRBD2; CDR3 DNA: TGTGCCAGCTCACCGGGACTAGCGGGTTCCTACGAGCAGTACTTC; CDR3 protein: CASSPGLAGSYEQYF
V gene: TRBV19; clone size: many; J gene: TRBJ1-1; D gene: -; CDR3 DNA: TGTGCCAGTACCATCCTTGGGGGCTCTGAAGCTTTCTTT; CDR3 protein: CASTILGGSEAFF
V gene: TRBV10-3; clone size: many; J gene: TRBJ2-1; D gene: TRBD2; CDR3 DNA: TGTGCCATCAGTGGAGGGCCTAGCGGGAAGTACAATGAGCAGTTCTTC; CDR3 protein: CAISGGPSGKYNEQFF
V gene: TRBV10-3; clone size: many; J gene: TRBJ1-5; D gene: TRBD1; CDR3 DNA: TGTGCCATCAGGGACAGGGACAATCAGCCCCAGCATTTT; CDR3 protein: CAIRDRDNQPQHF
V gene: TRBV30; clone size: few; J gene: TRBJ2-2; D gene: -; CDR3 DNA: TGTGCTTTCGCCTTCCTTAAGGGGGTCGCCGGGGAGCTGTTTTTT; CDR3 protein: CAFAFLKGVAGELFF
V gene: TRBV27; clone size: many; J gene: TRBJ1-1; D gene: -; CDR3 DNA: TGTGCCAGCTGTTCAACAAGTCGGGGGACTGAAGCTTTCTTT; CDR3 protein: CASCSTSRGTEAFF
V gene: TRBV6-5; clone size: many; J gene: TRBJ2-1; D gene: TRBD2; CDR3 DNA: TGTGCCAGCATCCCCAGCGGGGGGACGTACAATGAGCAGTTCTTC; CDR3 protein: CASIPSGGTYNEQFF
V gene: TRBV19; clone size: many; J gene: TRBJ2-2; D gene: TRBD2; CDR3 DNA: TGTGCCAGTAGTCCATTCGGGGGGACCGGGGAGCTGTTTTTT; CDR3 protein: CASSPFGGTGELFF
V gene: TRBV10-3; clone size: many; J gene: TRBJ2-3; D gene: TRBD2; CDR3 DNA: TGTGCCATCAGTGGTGGGACTAGCGCGGATACGCAGTATTTT; CDR3 protein: CAISGGTSADTQYF
V gene: TRBV7-3; clone size: many; J gene: TRBJ2-1; D gene: TRBD2; CDR3 DNA: TGTGCCAGCAGCGTCGGGGGGGCGGGAGAAGGGGAGCAGTTCTTC; CDR3 protein: CASSVGGAGEGEQFF
V gene: TRBV5-6; clone size: many; J gene: TRBJ2-2; D gene: -; CDR3 DNA: TGTGCCAGCAGCTTGGGTGGACAGGGAGGGAGCACCGGGGAGCTGTTTTTT; CDR3 protein: CASSLGGQGGSTGELFF
V gene: TRBV12-3/TRBV12-4; clone size: many; J gene: TRBJ2-3; D gene: -; CDR3 DNA: TGTGCCAGCAGCCCAAGACTCCGTTACAACACAGATACGCAGTATTTT; CDR3 protein: CASSPRLRYNTDTQYF
V gene: TRBV15; clone size: many; J gene: TRBJ2-7; D gene: TRBD2; CDR3 DNA: TGTGCCACCAGCGGGGGGGGAGACGCCTACGAGCAGTACTTC; CDR3 protein: CATSGGGDAYEQYF
V gene: TRBV12-3/TRBV12-4; clone size: many; J gene: TRBJ2-5; D gene: TRBD1; CDR3 DNA: TGTGCCAGCAGTAACAGGGGGGAGACCCAGTACTTC; CDR3 protein: CASSNRGETQYF
V gene: TRBV4-2; clone size: many; J gene: TRBJ2-7; D gene: TRBD2; CDR3 DNA: TGTGCCAGCAGCCAAGGGGCGGGAGGCATCTCCTACGAGCAGTACTTC; CDR3 protein: CASSQGAGGISYEQYF
V gene: TRBV7-2; clone size: -; J gene: TRBJ2-3; D gene: -; CDR3 DNA: TGTGCCAGCAGCTTAACTAGCTGGGGCACAGATACGCAGTATTTT; CDR3 protein: CASSLTSWGTDTQYF
V gene: TRBV5-6; clone size: many; J gene: TRBJ2-5; D gene: -; CDR3 DNA: TGTGCCAGCAGCTTGACTAGTGCGGAGACCCAGTACTTC; CDR3 protein: CASSLTSAETQYF
V gene: TRBV7-2; clone size: many; J gene: TRBJ1-4; D gene: TRBD1; CDR3 DNA: TGTGCCAGCAGCTTGGACAGGGGGCAAGAAAAACTGTTTTTT; CDR3 protein: CASSLDRGQEKLFF
V gene: TRBV19; clone size: many; J gene: TRBJ1-5; D gene: TRBD1; CDR3 DNA: TGTGCCAGTAGTATATGGACAGGGGACAATCAGCCCCAGCATTTT; CDR3 protein: CASSIWTGDNQPQHF
V gene: TRBV7-2; clone size: many; J gene: TRBJ2-3; D gene: TRBD2; CDR3 DNA: TGTGCCAGCAGCTCCAATGGCGGGAGGATCCCAGATACGCAGTATTTT; CDR3 protein: CASSSNGGRIPDTQYF
V gene: TRBV24-1; clone size: few; J gene: TRBJ2-7; D gene: -; CDR3 DNA: TGTGCCACCAGTGATGGTCGCCGTGGCAAGCAGTACTTC; CDR3 protein: CATSDGRRGKQYF
V gene: TRBV4-3; clone size: many; J gene: TRBJ2-7; D gene: -; CDR3 DNA: TGCGCCAGCAGCCAGGCAGGGGCCCGCTCCTACGAGCAGTACTTC; CDR3 protein: CASSQAGARSYEQYF
V gene: TRBV28; clone size: few; J gene: TRBJ1-2; D gene: TRBD1; CDR3 DNA: TGTGCCAGCAGTTCCCCCCGGGGAGGGGGCCTCTATGGCTACACCTTC; CDR3 protein: CASSSPRGGGLYGYTF